This TCR beta chain was sequenced in a study of vaccination effects on CD4 cells after COVID-19. About the research overall: Of the BNT162b2 and mRNA-1273 vaccines, participants received two doses of one or the other. Notes on the study in general: A shortage of convalescent patients and an absence of early post-infection timepoints characterized the study.

Antigen-specific CD4+ T cell clonotypes were called by their expansion after viral peptide-pool culture in ViraFEST. Researchers isolated CD4+ T cells once approximately ten days of culture had elapsed. This individual tested PCR-positive for SARS-CoV-2 infection between March and December 2020. Every well got fewer than 2.5 million PBMC, which were grown with about 9.2 IU/ml IL-2 and 9 to 10 ug/ml peptides. In regard to this clone: Its matching antigen is unknown.

Using immunoSEQ multiplex PCR, the repertoire was profiled, and TCRdb retains in-frame clones only, with some absent. The sample includes tens of thousands of clones, around 76% of them seen just once. The sequence was obtained from a human donor who had a prior SARS-CoV-2 infection. The starting material was CD4+ T cells from PBMCs cultured with HIV peptides, obtained before COVID-19 vaccination. Subset described: HIV-1 Nef peptide pool negative control/reference culture.

DNA for the CDR3: TGTGCCACCAGCGTAGGACGGCCACGAGAGACCCAGTACTTC. This translates into CATSVGRPRETQYF. V usage is TRBV15 and J usage is TRBJ2-5; D is unresolved. The CDR3 is 14 residues long. V was cut by 5 bases and J by 4 bases, with 14 bases left in between. The germline V gene encodes CDR1 LNHNV and CDR2 YYDKDF (reference sequence).